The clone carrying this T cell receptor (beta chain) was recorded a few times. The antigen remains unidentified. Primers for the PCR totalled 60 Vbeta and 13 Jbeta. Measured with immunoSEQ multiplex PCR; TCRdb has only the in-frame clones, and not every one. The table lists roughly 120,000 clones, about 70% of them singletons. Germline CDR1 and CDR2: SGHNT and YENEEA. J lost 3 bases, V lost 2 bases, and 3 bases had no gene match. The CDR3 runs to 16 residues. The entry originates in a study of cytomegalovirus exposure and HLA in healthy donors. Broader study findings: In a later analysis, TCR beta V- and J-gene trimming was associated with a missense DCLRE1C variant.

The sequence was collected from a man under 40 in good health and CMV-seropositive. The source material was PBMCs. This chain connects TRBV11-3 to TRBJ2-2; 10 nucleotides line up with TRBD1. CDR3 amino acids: CASSLYGTGDTGELFF. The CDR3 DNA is TGTGCCAGCAGCTTATACGGGACAGGGGACACCGGGGAGCTGTTTTTT.